This TCR beta chain was sequenced for a study of T cells in Graves' hyperthyroidism and ophthalmopathy. What was amplified from RNA transcripts were TCR beta CDR3 regions. TCR CDR3 underwent first-round RT-PCR with the HTBI primer set. Via MiXCR, TCRdb re-called the multiplex PCR reads, giving one row per CDR3 protein. This table has hundreds of thousands of distinct CDR3 sequences, 18% appearing once. It was at first hyperthyroidism diagnosis, before any ophthalmopathy symptoms, that the blood sample was taken. Germline CDR1 reads SGHVS; CDR2 reads FNYEAQ. The CDR3 is 15 residues long. Trimming removed 5 bases from V and 7 bases from J; junction bases left unmatched: 10. This clonotype was seen a handful of times.

Sequenced: blood. The chain combines TRBV7-6 with TRBJ2-1; 8 bases are a match to TRBD1. This receptor was obtained from a woman aged 45-65 years with Graves' hyperthyroidism that later progressed to Graves' ophthalmopathy. The CDR3 bases are TGTGCCAGCAGCCCACAGGTGACAGGGGTGAATGAGCAGTTCTTC. It yields the protein CASSPQVTGVNEQFF.